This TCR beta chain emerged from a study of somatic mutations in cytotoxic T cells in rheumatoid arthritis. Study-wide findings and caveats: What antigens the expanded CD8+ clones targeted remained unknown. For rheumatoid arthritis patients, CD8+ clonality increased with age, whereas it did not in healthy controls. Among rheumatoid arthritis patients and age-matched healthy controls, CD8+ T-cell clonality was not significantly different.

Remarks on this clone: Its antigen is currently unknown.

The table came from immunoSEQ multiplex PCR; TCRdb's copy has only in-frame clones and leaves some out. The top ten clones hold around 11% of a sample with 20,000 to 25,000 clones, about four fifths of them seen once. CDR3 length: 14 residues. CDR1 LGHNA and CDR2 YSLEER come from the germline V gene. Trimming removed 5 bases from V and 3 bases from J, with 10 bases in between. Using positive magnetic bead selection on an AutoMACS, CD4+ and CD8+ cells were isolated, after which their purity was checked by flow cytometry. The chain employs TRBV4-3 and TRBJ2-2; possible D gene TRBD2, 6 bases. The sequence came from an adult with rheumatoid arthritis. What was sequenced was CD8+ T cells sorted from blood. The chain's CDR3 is CASSTSSYTGELFF. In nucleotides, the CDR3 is TGCGCCAGCAGCACTAGCAGTTACACCGGGGAGCTGTTTTTT.